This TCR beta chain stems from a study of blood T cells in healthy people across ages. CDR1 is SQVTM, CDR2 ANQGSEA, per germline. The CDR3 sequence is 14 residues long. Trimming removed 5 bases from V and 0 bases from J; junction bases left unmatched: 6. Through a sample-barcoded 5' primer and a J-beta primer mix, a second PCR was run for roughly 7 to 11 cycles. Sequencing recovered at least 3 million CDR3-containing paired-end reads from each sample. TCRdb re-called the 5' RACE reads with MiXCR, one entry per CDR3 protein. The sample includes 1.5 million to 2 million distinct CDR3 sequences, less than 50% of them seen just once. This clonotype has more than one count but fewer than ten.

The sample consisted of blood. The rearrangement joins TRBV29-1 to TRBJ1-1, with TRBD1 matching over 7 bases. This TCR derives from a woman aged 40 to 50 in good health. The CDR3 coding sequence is TGCAGCGTTTCGCGGACAGGAGTGAACACTGAAGCTTTCTTT. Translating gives CSVSRTGVNTEAFF. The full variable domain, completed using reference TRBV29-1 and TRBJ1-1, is SAVISQKPSRDICQRGTSLTIQCQVDSQVTMMFWYRQQPGQSLTLIATANQGSEATYESGFVIDKFPISRPNLTFSTLTVSNMSPEDSSIYLCSVSRTGVNTEAFFGQGTRLTVV.